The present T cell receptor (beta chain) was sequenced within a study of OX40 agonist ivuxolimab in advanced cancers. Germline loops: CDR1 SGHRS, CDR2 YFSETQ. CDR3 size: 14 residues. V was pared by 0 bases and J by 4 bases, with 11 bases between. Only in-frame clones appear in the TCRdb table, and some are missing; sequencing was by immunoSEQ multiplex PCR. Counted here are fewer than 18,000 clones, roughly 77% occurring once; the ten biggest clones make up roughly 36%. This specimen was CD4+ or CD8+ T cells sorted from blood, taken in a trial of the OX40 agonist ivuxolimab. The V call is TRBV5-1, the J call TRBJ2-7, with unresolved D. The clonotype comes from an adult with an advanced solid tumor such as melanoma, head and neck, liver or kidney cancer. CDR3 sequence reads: CASSLGLVGYEQYF. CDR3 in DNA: TGCGCCAGCAGCTTGGGACTCGTGGGGTACGAGCAGTACTTC. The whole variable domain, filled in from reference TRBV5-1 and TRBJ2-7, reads KAGVTQTPRYLIKTRGQQVTLSCSPISGHRSVSWYQQTPGQGLQFLFEYFSETQRNKGNFPGRFSGRQFSNSRSEMNVSTLELGDSALYLCASSLGLVGYEQYFGPGTRLTVT.